These T cell receptor beta chains were read from a single sample in a study of T cell responses to AZD1222 COVID-19 vaccine. The protocol was immunoSEQ multiplex PCR, while the TCRdb copy is restricted to in-frame clones and leaves out a portion. The sample has fewer than 120,000 clones; 80% to 90% are singletons. The sample consisted of peripheral blood, taken 28 days after the second AZD1222 dose. These receptors all stem from an adult who received the AZD1222 COVID-19 vaccine. CDR3s include the opening cysteine and the closing phenylalanine or tryptophan. D genes are given only for firm matches. Not all rows give a size; the values are once, few, many and, for expanded clones, a class.

clone size: few
J gene: TRBJ1-2
CDR3 length: 11
V gene: TRBV2
D gene: NA
CDR3 DNA: TGTGCCAGCAGCTCCAGCTATGGCTACACCTTC
CDR3 protein: CASSSSYGYTF

clone size: NA
J gene: TRBJ2-7
CDR3 length: 15
V gene: TRBV5-1
D gene: NA
CDR3 DNA: TGCGCCAGCACCTTTACAGGGCGTAACCAGGGCGAGCAGTACTTC
CDR3 protein: CASTFTGRNQGEQYF

clone size: once
J gene: TRBJ1-1
CDR3 length: 17
V gene: TRBV10-3
D gene: NA
CDR3 DNA: TGTGCCATCAGTGAGTCAGCAGGAAAGGGGGTAGCCACTGAAGCTTTCTTT
CDR3 protein: CAISESAGKGVATEAFF

clone size: once
J gene: TRBJ1-4
CDR3 length: 16
V gene: TRBV9
D gene: TRBD1
CDR3 DNA: TGTGCCAGCAGCGCGGGACAGGGTGCAACTAATGAAAAACTGTTTTTT
CDR3 protein: CASSAGQGATNEKLFF

clone size: NA
J gene: TRBJ1-1
CDR3 length: 15
V gene: TRBV6-5
D gene: NA
CDR3 DNA: TGTGCCAGCACCCCGTACGGGGGGTTAAACACTGAAGCTTTCTTT
CDR3 protein: CASTPYGGLNTEAFF

clone size: few
J gene: TRBJ1-2
CDR3 length: 13
V gene: TRBV6-1
D gene: TRBD1
CDR3 DNA: TGTGCCAGCAGTGAAGCTGGGACAGATGGCTACACCTTC
CDR3 protein: CASSEAGTDGYTF

clone size: NA
J gene: TRBJ2-4
CDR3 length: 14
V gene: TRBV4-1
D gene: NA
CDR3 DNA: TGCGCCAGCAGCCAACCCCTAGCCAAAAACATTCAGTACTTC
CDR3 protein: CASSQPLAKNIQYF

clone size: NA
J gene: TRBJ1-4
CDR3 length: 16
V gene: TRBV3-1/TRBV3-2
D gene: TRBD1
CDR3 DNA: TGTGCCAGCAGCCAAACTGACAGGGTGGTTAATGAAAAACTGTTTTTT
CDR3 protein: CASSQTDRVVNEKLFF

clone size: NA
J gene: TRBJ1-5
CDR3 length: 15
V gene: TRBV18
D gene: NA
CDR3 DNA: TGTGCCAGCTCACCAAAATCTAATAGCAATCAGCCCCAGCATTTT
CDR3 protein: CASSPKSNSNQPQHF

clone size: NA
J gene: TRBJ1-1
CDR3 length: 13
V gene: TRBV5-1
D gene: NA
CDR3 DNA: TGCGCCAGCAGCTTGGGCCGGGACACTGAAGCTTTCTTT
CDR3 protein: CASSLGRDTEAFF